The rows below give T cell receptor beta chains drawn from one sample of a study of T cells in Graves' hyperthyroidism and ophthalmopathy. TCRdb processed the multiplex PCR reads anew with MiXCR; each CDR3 protein has one entry. The sample consists of around 600,000 distinct CDR3 sequences, about 15% of them appearing once. The sequencing input was blood. The origin of the receptors is a woman aged 45-59 years with Graves' ophthalmopathy. The CDR3 runs from the conserved cysteine through the conserved F or W. D genes are given only for firm matches. A row's size may be missing; if present it is once, few, many or a size class.

j_call v_call d_call clone_size cdr3_nt cdr3_aa
TRBJ2-5 TRBV6-1 - few TGTGCCAGCAGTGAAGCACTGGAGACTATGCGAGAGACCCAGTACTTC CASSEALETMRETQYF
TRBJ2-5 TRBV5-8 - many TGTGCCAGCAGCTTGTACAGGGCTAGAGAGACCCAGTACTTC CASSLYRARETQYF
TRBJ2-7 TRBV10-3 TRBD2 many TGTGCCATCAGGTCTAGCGGGAGGGGCGGAACAGGGGGCGAGCAGTACTTC CAIRSSGRGGTGGEQYF
TRBJ1-5 TRBV18 - many TGTGCCAGCTCAGTCTCGTCCCCCCGGGGCGATCAGCCCCAGCATTTT CASSVSSPRGDQPQHF
TRBJ2-7 TRBV5-1 - - TGCGCCAGCGATCCGGGACGGGGTACCTACGAGCAGTACTTC CASDPGRGTYEQYF
TRBJ1-5 TRBV9 TRBD1 many TGTGCCAGCAGCGTAGCAGGGGGCGGCAATCAGCCCCAGCATTTT CASSVAGGGNQPQHF
TRBJ2-7 TRBV10-3 - many TGTGCCATCAGTGACGGGACCCCGGTGACCGAGCAGTACTTC CAISDGTPVTEQYF
TRBJ1-1 TRBV28 TRBD1 many TGTGCCAGCAGCCGGGGACAGGGGGCGTCGGCTTTCTTT CASSRGQGASAFF
TRBJ1-1 TRBV20-1 - many TGCAGTGCTAGAGATCTGACAGTGGGGAACACTGAAGCTTTCTTT CSARDLTVGNTEAFF
TRBJ2-5 TRBV10-3 - - TGTGCCATCAGAGGGACCGCCGTTCTCTCCCAGTACTTC CAIRGTAVLSQYF
TRBJ2-1 TRBV20-1 TRBD2 - TGCAGTGCTAGGGGACTAGCGGGAATTCCCTCGAGCTCCTACAATGAGCAGTTCTTC CSARGLAGIPSSSYNEQFF
TRBJ2-2 TRBV7-2 TRBD2 few TGTGCCAGCAGCTCGTGGGCGGGAGCGGGCACCGGGGAGCTGTTTTTT CASSSWAGAGTGELFF
TRBJ2-3 TRBV20-1 TRBD2 many TGCAGTGCTAAGACTCCAAGCGGGGGCACAGATACGCAGTATTTT CSAKTPSGGTDTQYF
TRBJ2-7 TRBV7-3 - - TGTGCCAGCAGCTTCGGTGGCAGGGGACAATACGAGCAGTACTTC CASSFGGRGQYEQYF
TRBJ1-2 TRBV28 - many TGTGCCAGTAACACGGGGGGTAACTATGGCTACACCTTC CASNTGGNYGYTF
TRBJ2-2 TRBV18 TRBD1 - TGTGCCAGCTCACGCGACAGGGCGTTTGACACCGGGGAGCTGTTTTTT CASSRDRAFDTGELFF
TRBJ2-7 TRBV19 - - TGTGCCACACTCCGCCTCTACGAGCAGTACTTC CATLRLYEQYF
TRBJ2-1 TRBV28 TRBD2 many TGTGCCAGCAGTTCTGCGGGGGAATATAGCAGCTCCTACAATGAGCAGTTCTTC CASSSAGEYSSSYNEQFF
TRBJ2-7 TRBV28 - many TGTGCCAGCTCAGGGATCGAGCAGTACTTC CASSGIEQYF
TRBJ2-1 TRBV7-2 - many TGTGCCAGCAGCCTGGGGACAACGGAGGGGGAGCAGTTCTTC CASSLGTTEGEQFF
TRBJ2-3 TRBV5-1 - many TGCGCCAGCAGCGAGGGGACCGCCCGTAGTACAGATACGCAGTATTTT CASSEGTARSTDTQYF
TRBJ2-7 TRBV6-2/TRBV6-3 TRBD1 many TGTGCCAGCAGTTACGAGCAGGGGGATGACTCCTACGAGCAGTACTTC CASSYEQGDDSYEQYF
TRBJ2-1 TRBV20-1 - many TGCAGTGCTAGAGGGCAGCGCAAAAACATCAATGAGCAGTTCTTC CSARGQRKNINEQFF